This T cell receptor beta chain was profiled in a study of T-cell reconstitution after alpha-beta-depleted transplantation in children. This clonotype has at least ten counts. Its antigen is still unknown. A TCRbeta library incorporating unique molecular identifiers was prepared. Each CDR3 protein is one row after TCRdb ran MiXCR on the PCR reads. The sample includes roughly 180,000 distinct CDR3 sequences, around 10% of them seen just once. The V gene lost 3 bases and the J gene lost 6 bases, with 8 bases spanning the gap. The CDR3 runs 12 residues. Looked up from germline, CDR1 is DFQATT and CDR2 is SNEGSKA (reference sequence). Study-wide results and caveats: Two months or so post-transplant, alpha-beta T cells reportedly derived from several hundred expanded graft clones. The study traced high day-60 TCRbeta diversity in some patients to surviving recipient T cells and thymic progenitors. From newly produced T cells came most of the T-cell counts and diversity one year after transplant.

This sequence originates from a boy between 2 and 10 years old with acute myeloid leukemia, due to receive a stem cell transplant. This sample comprised PBMCs, obtained before TCRalphabeta/CD19-depleted stem cell transplant. This chain joins TRBV20-1 and TRBJ2-2; D is possibly TRBD1 (5 bases). Written as DNA, the CDR3 is TGCAGTGCTAGCATAGGGGCCGGGGAGCTGTTTTTT. Translating it yields CSASIGAGELFF.